This TCR beta chain was sequenced during a study of shared clonotypes between healthy human individuals. The overall study: Used for every donor were three CD4 naive, three CD4 memory, two CD8 naive and one CD8 memory plate.

About this clone: Its antigen is not identified.

Terminally differentiated effector memory CD45RA+ cells were left out of the naive CD8 fraction, which was CD45RO-negative and positively selected for CCR7. Regarding the study as a whole: It was the few donors that limited the genetic and exposure-history diversity represented. When naive CD4 clonotypes were compared across several donors, about 4.9% were shared.

The repertoire was sequenced with immunoSEQ multiplex PCR; TCRdb's copy has only in-frame clones and lacks some. This table has about 2 million clones, about 95% appearing once. The CDR3 totals 18 residues. V lost 5 bases to trimming and J lost 2 bases, with 24 bases between them. Germline values: CDR1 MNHEY, CDR2 SMNVEV (reference sequence). This receptor was obtained from a man between 18 and 29 years old in good health. The sequenced sample consisted of naive CD8+ T cells sorted from blood. The rearrangement joins TRBV27 to TRBJ2-5; D not resolved. As DNA, the CDR3 is TGTGCCAGCAGTCCTGCGCCCCTCTGGACCAACCTTCAAGAGACCCAGTACTTC. Amino acid sequence: CASSPAPLWTNLQETQYF.